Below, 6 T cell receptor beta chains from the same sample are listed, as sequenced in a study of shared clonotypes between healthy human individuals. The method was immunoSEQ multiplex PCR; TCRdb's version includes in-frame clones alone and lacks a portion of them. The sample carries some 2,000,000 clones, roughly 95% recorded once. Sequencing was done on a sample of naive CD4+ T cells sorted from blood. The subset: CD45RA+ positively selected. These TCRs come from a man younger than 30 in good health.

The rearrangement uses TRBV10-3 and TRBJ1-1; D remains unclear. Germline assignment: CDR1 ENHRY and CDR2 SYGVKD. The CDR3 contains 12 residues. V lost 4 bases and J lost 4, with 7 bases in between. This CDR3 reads CAISAVGTEAFF. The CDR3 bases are TGTGCCATCAGTGCTGTTGGCACTGAAGCTTTCTTT.

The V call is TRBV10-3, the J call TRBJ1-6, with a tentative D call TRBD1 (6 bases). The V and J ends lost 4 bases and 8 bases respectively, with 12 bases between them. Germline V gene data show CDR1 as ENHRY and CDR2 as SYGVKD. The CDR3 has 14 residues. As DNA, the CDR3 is TGTGCCATCAGTGTGGGGGGCTCGGATTCACCCCTCCACTTT. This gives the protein CAISVGGSDSPLHF.

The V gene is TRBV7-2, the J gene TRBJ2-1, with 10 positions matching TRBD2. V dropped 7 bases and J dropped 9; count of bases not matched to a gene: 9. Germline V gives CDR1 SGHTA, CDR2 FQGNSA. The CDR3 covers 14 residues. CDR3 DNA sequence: TGTGCCAGCACCACCGGGACTAGCGTCGGTGAGCAGTTCTTC. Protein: CASTTGTSVGEQFF.

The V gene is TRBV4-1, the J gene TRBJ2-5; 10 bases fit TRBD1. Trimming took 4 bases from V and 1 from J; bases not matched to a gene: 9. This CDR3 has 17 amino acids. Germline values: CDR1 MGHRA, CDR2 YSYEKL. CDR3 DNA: TGCGCCAGCAGCCCCTCCCCCCGGACAGGGGGCCAAGAGACCCAGTACTTC. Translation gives CASSPSPRTGGQETQYF.

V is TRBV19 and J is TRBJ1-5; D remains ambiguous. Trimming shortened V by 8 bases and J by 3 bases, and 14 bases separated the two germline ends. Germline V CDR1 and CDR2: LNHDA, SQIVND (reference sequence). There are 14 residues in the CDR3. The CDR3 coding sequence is TGTGCCAGTGATCGGACGGGCCTCAATCAGCCCCAGCATTTT. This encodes CASDRTGLNQPQHF. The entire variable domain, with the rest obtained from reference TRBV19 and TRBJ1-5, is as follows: DGGITQSPKYLFRKEGQNVTLSCEQNLNHDAMYWYRQDPGQGLRLIYYSQIVNDFQKGDIAEGYSVSREKKESFPLTVTSAQKNPTAFYLCASDRTGLNQPQHFGDGTRLSIL.

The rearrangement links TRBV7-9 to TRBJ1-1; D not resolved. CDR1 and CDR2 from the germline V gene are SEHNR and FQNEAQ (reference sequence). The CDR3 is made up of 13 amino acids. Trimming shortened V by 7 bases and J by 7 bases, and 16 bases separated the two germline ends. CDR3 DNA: TGTGCCAGCAACCCCCCCCCAATGGGTGAAGCTTTCTTT. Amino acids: CASNPPPMGEAFF.